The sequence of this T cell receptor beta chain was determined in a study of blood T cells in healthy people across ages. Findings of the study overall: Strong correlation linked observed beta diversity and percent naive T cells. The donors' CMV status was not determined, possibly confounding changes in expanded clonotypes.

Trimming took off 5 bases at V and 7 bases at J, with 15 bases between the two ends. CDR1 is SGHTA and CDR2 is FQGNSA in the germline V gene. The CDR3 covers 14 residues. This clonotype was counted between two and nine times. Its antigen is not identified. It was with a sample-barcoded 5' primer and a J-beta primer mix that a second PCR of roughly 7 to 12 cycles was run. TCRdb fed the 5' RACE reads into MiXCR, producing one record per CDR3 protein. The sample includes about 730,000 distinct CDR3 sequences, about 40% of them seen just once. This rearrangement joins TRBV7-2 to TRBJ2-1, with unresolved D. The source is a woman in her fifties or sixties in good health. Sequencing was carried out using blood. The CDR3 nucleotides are TGTGCCAGCAGCCTCAGGACGGAGAGTAATGAGCAGTTCTTC. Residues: CASSLRTESNEQFF.